The TCR beta chain described here comes from a study of cytotoxic CD8 clonotypes in ibrutinib-treated CLL. Study observations and caveats: The study found baseline clonality above age-matched healthy donors, tracking circulating CD8+ T-cell counts. With treatment, public clonotypes, which were uncommon, either contracted or remained stable.

With regard to this clone: The antigen is not known.

Trimming left V 2 bases short and J 4 bases short, with 9 bases between. Germline values: CDR1 SGHTA, CDR2 FQGNSA. The CDR3 is made up of 13 amino acids. Approximately 2 micrograms of genomic DNA (from cryopreserved PBMCs) were used for TCR beta libraries. Sequenced by immunoSEQ multiplex PCR; TCRdb stores in-frame clones only, minus some. Of around 60,000 clones listed, 45% to 60% were seen once; the top ten hold roughly 14%. The sequences come from PBMCs, collected after 12 months of ibrutinib treatment. The source is a human donor with chronic lymphocytic leukemia. The chain combines TRBV7-2 with TRBJ2-7, with a weak D call TRBD1 (5 bases). In DNA, the CDR3 is TGTGCCAGCAGCTTAAGACAGCCATACGAGCAGTACTTC. It encodes CASSLRQPYEQYF. The full variable domain, its missing parts supplied by reference TRBV7-2 and TRBJ2-7, is GAGVSQSPSNKVTEKGKDVELRCDPISGHTALYWYRQSLGQGLEFLIYFQGNSAPDKSGLPSDRFSAERTGGSVSTLTIQRTQQEDSAVYLCASSLRQPYEQYFGPGTRLTVT.